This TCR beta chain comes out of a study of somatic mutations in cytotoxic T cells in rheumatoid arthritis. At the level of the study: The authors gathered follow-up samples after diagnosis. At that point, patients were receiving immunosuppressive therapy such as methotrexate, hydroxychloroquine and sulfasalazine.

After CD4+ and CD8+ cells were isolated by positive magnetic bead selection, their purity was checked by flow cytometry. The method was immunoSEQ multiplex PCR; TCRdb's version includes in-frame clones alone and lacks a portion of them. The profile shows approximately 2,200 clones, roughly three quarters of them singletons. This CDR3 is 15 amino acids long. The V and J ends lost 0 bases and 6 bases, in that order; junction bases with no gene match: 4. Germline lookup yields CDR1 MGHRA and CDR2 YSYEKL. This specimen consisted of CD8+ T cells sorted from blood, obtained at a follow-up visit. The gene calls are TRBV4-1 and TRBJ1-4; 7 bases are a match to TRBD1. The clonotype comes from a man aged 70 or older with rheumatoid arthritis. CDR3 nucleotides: TGCGCCAGCAGCCAAGACACAGGGGTAGATGAAAAACTGTTTTTT. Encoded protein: CASSQDTGVDEKLFF.